There are a few counts of the clone carrying this T cell receptor (beta chain). Per the study methods: By means of reference gene primer amplification, nucleated cell counts were estimated. TCRdb keeps only in-frame clones here, not all; method: immunoSEQ multiplex PCR. The V and J calls and clone size are taken from that table; D and trimming were inferred from the DNA. The table shows around 270,000 clones, with 70% to 90% occurring only once. The data were obtained in a study of blood T cell repertoires in COVID-19. Study in general: The United States, Italy and Spain provided the acute and convalescent COVID-19 samples.

This TCR was sampled from a woman in her twenties or thirties who had recovered from COVID-19. The specimen was PBMCs or T cells enriched from blood (not recorded which).

The CDR3 region has the DNA TGCGCCAGCAGCGAGAATAGGGGTAGCTCCTACGAGCAGTACTTC. This encodes CASSENRGSSYEQYF. The chain combines TRBV4-1 with TRBJ2-7, with D perhaps matching TRBD1 (5 bases). The ends were cut back, 5 bases at V and 0 bases at J, with 14 bases in the middle. Germline-derived CDR1 and CDR2 are MGHRA and YSYEKL. The CDR3 is made up of 15 amino acids.